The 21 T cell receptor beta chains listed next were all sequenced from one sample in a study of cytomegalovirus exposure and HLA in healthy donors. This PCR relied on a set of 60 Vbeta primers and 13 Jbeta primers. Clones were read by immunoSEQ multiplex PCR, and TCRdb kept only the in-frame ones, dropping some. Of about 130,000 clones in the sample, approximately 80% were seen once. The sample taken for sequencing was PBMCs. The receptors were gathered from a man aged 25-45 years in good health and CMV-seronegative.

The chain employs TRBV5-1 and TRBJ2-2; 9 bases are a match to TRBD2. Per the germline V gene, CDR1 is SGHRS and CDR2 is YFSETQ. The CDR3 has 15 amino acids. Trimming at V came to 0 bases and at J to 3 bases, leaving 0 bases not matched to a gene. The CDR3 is CASSLGLADTGELFF. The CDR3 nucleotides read TGCGCCAGCAGCTTGGGACTAGCGGACACCGGGGAGCTGTTTTTT. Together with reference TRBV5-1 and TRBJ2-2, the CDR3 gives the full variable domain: KAGVTQTPRYLIKTRGQQVTLSCSPISGHRSVSWYQQTPGQGLQFLFEYFSETQRNKGNFPGRFSGRQFSNSRSEMNVSTLELGDSALYLCASSLGLADTGELFFGEGSRLTVL.

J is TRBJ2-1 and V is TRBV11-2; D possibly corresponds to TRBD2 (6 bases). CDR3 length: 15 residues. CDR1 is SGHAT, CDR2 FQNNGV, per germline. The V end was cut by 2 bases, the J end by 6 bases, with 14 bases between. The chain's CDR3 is CASSLSRESFNEQFF. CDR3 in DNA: TGTGCCAGCAGCTTAAGCCGGGAGAGCTTCAATGAGCAGTTCTTC. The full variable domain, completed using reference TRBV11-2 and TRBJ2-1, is EAGVAQSPRYKIIEKRQSVAFWCNPISGHATLYWYQQILGQGPKLLIQFQNNGVVDDSQLPKDRFSAERLKGVDSTLKIQPAKLEDSAVYLCASSLSRESFNEQFFGPGTRLTVL.

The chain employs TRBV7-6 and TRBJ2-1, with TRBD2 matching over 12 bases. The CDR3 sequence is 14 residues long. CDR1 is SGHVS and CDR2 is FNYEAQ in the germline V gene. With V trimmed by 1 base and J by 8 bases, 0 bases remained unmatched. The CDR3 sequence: CASSLGLAGDEQFF. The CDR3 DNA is TGTGCCAGCAGCTTAGGACTAGCGGGAGATGAGCAGTTCTTC. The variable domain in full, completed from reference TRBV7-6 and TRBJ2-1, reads GAGVSQSPRYKVTKRGQDVALRCDPISGHVSLYWYRQALGQGPEFLTYFNYEAQQDKSGLPNDRFSAERPEGSISTLTIQRTEQRDSAMYRCASSLGLAGDEQFFGPGTRLTVL.

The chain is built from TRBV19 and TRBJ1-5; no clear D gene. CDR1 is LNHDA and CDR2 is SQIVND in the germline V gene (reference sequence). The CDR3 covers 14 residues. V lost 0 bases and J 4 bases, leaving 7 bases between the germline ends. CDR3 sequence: CASSIEAGNQPQHF. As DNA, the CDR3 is TGTGCCAGTAGTATAGAGGCGGGGAATCAGCCCCAGCATTTT.

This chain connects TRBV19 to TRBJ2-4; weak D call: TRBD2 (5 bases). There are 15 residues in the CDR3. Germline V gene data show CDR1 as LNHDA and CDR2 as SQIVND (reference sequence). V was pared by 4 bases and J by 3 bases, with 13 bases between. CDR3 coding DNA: TGTGCCAGTAGTAATGAGGACTGGTACAAAAACATTCAGTACTTC. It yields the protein CASSNEDWYKNIQYF.

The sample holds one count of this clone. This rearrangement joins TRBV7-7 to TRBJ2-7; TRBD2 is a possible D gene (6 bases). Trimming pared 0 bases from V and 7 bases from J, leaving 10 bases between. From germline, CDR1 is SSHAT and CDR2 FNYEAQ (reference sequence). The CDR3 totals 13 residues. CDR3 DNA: TGTGCCAGCAGCTTAGCCGGAGGGAGGGAGCAGTACTTC. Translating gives CASSLAGGREQYF.

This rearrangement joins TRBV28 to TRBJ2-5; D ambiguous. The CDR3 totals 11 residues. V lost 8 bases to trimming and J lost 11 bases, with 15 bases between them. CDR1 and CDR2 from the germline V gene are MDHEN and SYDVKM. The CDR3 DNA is TGTGCCAGCTACAGCCTCGGAAGGCAGTACTTC. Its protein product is CASYSLGRQYF. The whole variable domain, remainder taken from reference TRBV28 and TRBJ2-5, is DVKVTQSSRYLVKRTGEKVFLECVQDMDHENMFWYRQDPGLGLRLIYFSYDVKMKEKGDIPEGYSVSREKKERFSLILESASTNQTSMYLCASYSLGRQYFGPGTRLLVL.

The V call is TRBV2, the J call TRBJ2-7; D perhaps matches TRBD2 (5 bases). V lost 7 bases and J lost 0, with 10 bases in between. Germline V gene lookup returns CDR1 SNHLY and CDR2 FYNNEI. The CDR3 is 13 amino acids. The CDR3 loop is CASKGLSSYEQYF. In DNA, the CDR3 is TGTGCCAGCAAAGGACTGAGCTCCTACGAGCAGTACTTC. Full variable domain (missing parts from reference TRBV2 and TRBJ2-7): EPEVTQTPSHQVTQMGQEVILRCVPISNHLYFYWYRQILGQKVEFLVSFYNNEISEKSEIFDDQFSVERPDGSNFTLKIRSTKLEDSAMYFCASKGLSSYEQYFGPGTRLTVT.

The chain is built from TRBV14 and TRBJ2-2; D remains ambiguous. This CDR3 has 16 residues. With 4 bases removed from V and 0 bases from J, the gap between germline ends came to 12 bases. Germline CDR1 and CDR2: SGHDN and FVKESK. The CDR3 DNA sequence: TGTGCCAGCAGCCCCTTAGAGTTCGCGAACACCGGGGAGCTGTTTTTT. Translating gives CASSPLEFANTGELFF.

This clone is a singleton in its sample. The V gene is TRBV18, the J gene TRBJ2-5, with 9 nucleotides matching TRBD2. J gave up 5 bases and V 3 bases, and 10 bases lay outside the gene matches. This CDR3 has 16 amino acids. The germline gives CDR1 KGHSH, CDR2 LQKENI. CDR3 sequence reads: CASSPYDPAGGETQYF. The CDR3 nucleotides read TGTGCCAGCTCACCCTACGATCCAGCGGGAGGTGAGACCCAGTACTTC.

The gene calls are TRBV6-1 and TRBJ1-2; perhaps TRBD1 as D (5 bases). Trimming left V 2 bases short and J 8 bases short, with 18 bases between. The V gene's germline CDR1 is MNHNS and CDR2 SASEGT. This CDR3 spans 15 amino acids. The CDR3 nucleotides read TGTGCCAGCAGTGAAATCGACAGACAAGACCGGGGCTACACCTTC. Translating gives CASSEIDRQDRGYTF.

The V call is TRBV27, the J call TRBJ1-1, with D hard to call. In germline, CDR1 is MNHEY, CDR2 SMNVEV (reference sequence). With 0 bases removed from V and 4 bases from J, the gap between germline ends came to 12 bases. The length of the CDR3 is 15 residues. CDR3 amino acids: CASSLSRRGITEAFF. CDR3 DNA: TGTGCCAGCAGTTTATCTAGGCGAGGGATCACTGAAGCTTTCTTT.

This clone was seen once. The CDR3 bases are TGTGCCAGCAGTGAACCGGGACTAGCGGGAGGTGGAGAGACCCAGTACTTC. Encoded protein: CASSEPGLAGGGETQYF. The chain employs TRBV6-1 and TRBJ2-5, with TRBD2 matching over 15 bases. This CDR3 has 17 residues. The trim removed 2 bases at V and 4 bases at J, leaving 5 bases unmatched. The germline V gene encodes CDR1 MNHNS and CDR2 SASEGT.

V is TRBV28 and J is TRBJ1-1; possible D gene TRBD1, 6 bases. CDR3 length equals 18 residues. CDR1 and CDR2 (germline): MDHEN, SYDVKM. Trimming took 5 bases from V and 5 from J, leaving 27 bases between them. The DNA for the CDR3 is TGTGCCAGCAGTCCAGGTGCCTTTACAGGGAGGGTGAGGACTGAAGCTTTCTTT. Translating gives CASSPGAFTGRVRTEAFF.

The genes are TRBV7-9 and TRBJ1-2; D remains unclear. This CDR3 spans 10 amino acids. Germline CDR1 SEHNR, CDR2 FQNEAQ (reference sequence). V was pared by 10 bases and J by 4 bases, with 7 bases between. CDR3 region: CAIHGYGYTF. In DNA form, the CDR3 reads TGTGCCATCCACGGCTATGGCTACACCTTC.

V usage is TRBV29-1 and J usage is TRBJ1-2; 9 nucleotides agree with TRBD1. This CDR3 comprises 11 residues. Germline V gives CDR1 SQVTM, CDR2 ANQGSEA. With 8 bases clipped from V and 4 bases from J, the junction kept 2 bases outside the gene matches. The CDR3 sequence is CSSTGGYGYTF. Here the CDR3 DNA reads TGCAGCTCGACAGGGGGCTATGGCTACACCTTC.

Written as DNA, the CDR3 is TGCGCCAGCAGCTCTCCCCCCAAGGGGCAGAACACTGAAGCTTTCTTT. Translating gives CASSSPPKGQNTEAFF. The V and J genes are TRBV5-1 and TRBJ1-1; weak D call: TRBD1 (5 bases). Germline V gene data show CDR1 as SGHRS and CDR2 as YFSETQ. The V and J ends lost 3 bases and 1 base respectively, with 16 bases between them. This CDR3 contains 16 residues.

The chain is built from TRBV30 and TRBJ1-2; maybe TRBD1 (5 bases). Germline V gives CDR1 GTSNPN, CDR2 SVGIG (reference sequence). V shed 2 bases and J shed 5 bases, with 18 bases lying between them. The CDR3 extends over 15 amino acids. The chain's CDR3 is CAWSSWRGGRYGYTF. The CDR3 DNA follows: TGTGCCTGGAGTAGTTGGAGGGGAGGAAGGTATGGCTACACCTTC.

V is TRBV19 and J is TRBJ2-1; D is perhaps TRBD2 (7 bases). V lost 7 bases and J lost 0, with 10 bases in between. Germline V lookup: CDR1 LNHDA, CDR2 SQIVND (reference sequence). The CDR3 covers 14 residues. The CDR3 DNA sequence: TGTGCCAGTATGGGGGGGCGCTCCTACAATGAGCAGTTCTTC. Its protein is CASMGGRSYNEQFF.

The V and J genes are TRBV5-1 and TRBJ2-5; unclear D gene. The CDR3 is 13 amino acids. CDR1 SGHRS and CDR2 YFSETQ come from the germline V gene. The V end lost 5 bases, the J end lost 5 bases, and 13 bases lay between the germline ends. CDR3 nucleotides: TGCGCCAGCAGTGAGTGGCAGGCTGAGACCCAGTACTTC. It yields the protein CASSEWQAETQYF.

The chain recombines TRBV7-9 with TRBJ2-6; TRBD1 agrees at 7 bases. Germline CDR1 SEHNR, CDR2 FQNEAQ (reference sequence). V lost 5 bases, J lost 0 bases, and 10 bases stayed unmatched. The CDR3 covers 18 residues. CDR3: CASSQQGRFRSGANVLTF. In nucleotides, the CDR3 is TGTGCCAGCAGCCAACAGGGGAGATTTCGCTCTGGGGCCAACGTCCTGACTTTC.